Listed below are T cell receptor beta chains from one sample, sequenced in a study of control samples from healthy donors and cancer patients. Some clones are missing from TCRdb's copy, which holds only in-frame ones; the method was immunoSEQ multiplex PCR. The profile shows over 110,000 clones, just under 95% of them singletons. The sequencing input was blood. These receptors all come from a young man in good health. Each CDR3 is given with its conserved first and last residue. Each record gives: J gene, V gene, D gene, clone size, CDR3 DNA, CDR3 protein. D genes are given only for firm matches. The size entry is marked missing in some rows and otherwise reads once, few, many or a size class.

TRBJ2-2 TRBV7-6 TRBD2 NA TGTGCCAGCAGCTTAGATACTAGCGGGGGGGACACCGGGGAGCTGTTTTTT CASSLDTSGGDTGELFF
TRBJ1-2 TRBV28 NA NA TGTGCCAGCACCCTCGTCGACGGTGGCTACACCTTC CASTLVDGGYTF
TRBJ1-5 TRBV5-6 TRBD1 NA TGTGCCAGCAGCGTCAGGGGGCTGGGCAATCAGCCCCAGCATTTT CASSVRGLGNQPQHF
TRBJ2-3 TRBV10-3 NA NA TGTGCCATCAGTGAGTCTAGTAGCGGCACAGATACGCAGTATTTT CAISESSSGTDTQYF
TRBJ2-1 TRBV2 NA NA TGTGCCAGCAGGGGGATTAGTGAGCAGTTCTTC CASRGISEQFF
TRBJ1-2 TRBV11-3 NA NA TGTGCCAGCAGCTTTACCAACAACTATGGCTACACCTTC CASSFTNNYGYTF
TRBJ2-1 TRBV6-4 NA NA TGTGCCAGCAGTGAACAGGATGGAGTGGATGAGCAGTTCTTC CASSEQDGVDEQFF
TRBJ2-7 TRBV24-1 TRBD1 NA TGTGCCACCAGTGAGGGACAGGGGCTCTCCTACGAGCAGTACTTC CATSEGQGLSYEQYF
TRBJ1-4 TRBV18 NA few TGTGCCAGCTCACGGAGCCTCGGTGAAAAACTGTTTTTT CASSRSLGEKLFF
TRBJ2-5 TRBV25-1 NA NA TGTGCCAGCACTGGGACTCCCCCAAAAGAGACCCAGTACTTC CASTGTPPKETQYF
TRBJ2-1 TRBV19 NA NA TGTGCCAGTAGTCCAACTTTACTAGGGTATGAGCAGTTCTTC CASSPTLLGYEQFF
TRBJ1-2 TRBV27 NA NA TGTGCCAGCAGTTCCCGGGCTCATCACTATGGCTACACCTTC CASSSRAHHYGYTF
TRBJ2-2 TRBV15 NA NA TGTGCCACCAAGGTTCCGGGGAACACCGGGGAGCTGTTTTTT CATKVPGNTGELFF
TRBJ2-7 TRBV30 NA few TGTGCCTGGAGTCCCTGGGACTCCTACGAGCAGTACTTC CAWSPWDSYEQYF
TRBJ2-3 TRBV5-1 TRBD2 NA TGCGCCAGCAGCCGTGGACTAGCGGGAGGAAAAGCAGATACGCAGTATTTT CASSRGLAGGKADTQYF
TRBJ2-3 TRBV6-5 TRBD2 NA TGTGCCACCATGGGACTAGCGGGAGGGACAGATACGCAGTATTTT CATMGLAGGTDTQYF
TRBJ2-5 TRBV30 NA NA TGTGCCTGGAGTTCTGGTGATGGGGGTAGGCAAGAGACCCAGTACTTC CAWSSGDGGRQETQYF
TRBJ2-1 TRBV9 NA NA TGTGCCAGCAGCGTAGGTCCCAATTCCTACAATGAGCAGTTCTTC CASSVGPNSYNEQFF
TRBJ2-2 TRBV7-9 NA NA TGTGCCAGCAACCTGCGAGGGGCGAACACCGGGGAGCTGTTTTTT CASNLRGANTGELFF
TRBJ2-7 TRBV5-8 TRBD2 NA TGTGCCAGCAGCTTGGCGGGACTAGCGGGCCAGGCCTACGAGCAGTACTTC CASSLAGLAGQAYEQYF
TRBJ2-7 TRBV27 TRBD1 NA TGTGCCAGTCAATGGACAGGGAAATCCTACGAGCAGTACTTC CASQWTGKSYEQYF
TRBJ1-2 TRBV5-8 NA NA TGTGCCAGCAGCGATAGGGGTTACGGCTATGGCTACACCTTC CASSDRGYGYGYTF
TRBJ1-5 TRBV28 NA once TGTGCCAGCAAGGAGCCGGGTGGTAATCAGCCCCAGCATTTT CASKEPGGNQPQHF